This T cell receptor beta chain was profiled in a study of identical twins. Study results and caveats: Zero-insertion results could be subject to partial confounding by invariant MAIT and iNKT cells. Out-of-frame TCR alpha sharing observed in monozygotic twins exceeded model estimates. With abundant cord blood beta clonotypes, insertions were fewer; memory repertoires showed no such pattern.

Concerning this clonotype itself: Its antigen is not known.

It was template switching that added a universal primer site, and there were unique molecular identifiers on the cDNA. Each CDR3 protein is one row after TCRdb ran MiXCR on the 5' RACE reads. The table records around 670,000 distinct CDR3 sequences, roughly 6% of them present only once. The CDR3 runs 15 residues. The V end lost 7 bases, the J end lost 10 bases, and 20 bases lay between the germline ends. The sequence came from a man aged 18 to 30 in good health. The chain combines TRBV12-3 or TRBV12-4 with TRBJ1-6; a possible D gene is TRBD1 (6 bases). The sequencing sample was made of naive T cells sorted from blood. CDR3: CASTWDIRMGSPLHF. The CDR3 DNA is TGTGCCAGCACCTGGGACATACGAATGGGGTCACCCCTCCACTTT.